The source of this T cell receptor beta chain is a study of T-cell reconstitution after alpha-beta-depleted transplantation in children. The length of the CDR3 is 17 residues. Germline loops: CDR1 SNHLY, CDR2 FYNNEI. Unique molecular identifiers tagged the TCRbeta library. TCRdb itself ran the PCR reads through MiXCR, one entry per CDR3 protein. Among over 150,000 distinct CDR3 sequences listed, about 6.8% were seen once. This clonotype was observed a handful of times. A read error may explain this, as a much larger clone is one base away. The sample was PBMCs from the stem cell graft donor, taken from the stem cell graft. This TCR derives from a human donor who donated a stem cell graft to a child with Wiskott-Aldrich syndrome. The rearrangement uses TRBV2 and TRBJ1-1, with 8 bases matching TRBD1. The CDR3 is CTSGRGRGRIVGTEAFF. CDR3 bases: TGTACCAGCGGCCGGGGCAGGGGGCGTATTGTGGGGACTGAAGCTTTCTTT.